This T cell receptor beta chain was identified during a study of T cells in Graves' hyperthyroidism and ophthalmopathy. As for the study in general: Pretreatment peripheral blood was obtained at initial diagnosis.

Hyperthyroidism of Graves' type that showed no ophthalmopathy progression within 18 months was stable. In patients aged 18 to 65, hyperthyroidism was newly diagnosed, with duration under 2 months. The PBMCs were sourced from fresh peripheral blood (around 9.9 ml). The ends were cut back, 0 bases at V and 3 bases at J, with 9 bases in the middle. The CDR3 sequence is 14 residues long. CDR1 and CDR2 (germline): SGHRS, YFSETQ. Researchers took RNA transcripts and amplified the TCR beta CDR3 regions from them. HTBI primers were used for first-round RT-PCR of the TCR CDR3. TCRdb fed the multiplex PCR reads into MiXCR, producing one record per CDR3 protein. The sample has 750,000 to 950,000 distinct CDR3 sequences, 38% seen once.

The chain uses TRBV5-1 and TRBJ1-1; D is uncertain. The clonotype originates from a man aged 18 to 29 with Graves' hyperthyroidism. Sequencing was performed on blood. CDR3 bases: TGCGCCAGCAGCTTGGCTACCTGGGACACTGAAGCTTTCTTT. Translation: CASSLATWDTEAFF.